The present T cell receptor (beta chain) was sequenced within a study of regulatory T cells in long-lasting Graves disease. Across the study: Antithyroid drugs had been taken under 3 months by newly diagnosed Graves' patients.

This clonotype has ten or more counts. As yet, its antigen is unknown. Study-wide findings and caveats: Among samples with persistent disease, TRBV28, TRBJ1-2 and TRBJ2-5 were favored.

Time point specified: newly diagnosed GD, antithyroid drugs for less than 3 months. Researchers made the TCR library from RNA that was extracted from PBMCs. Building the TCR beta libraries relied on iRepertoire HTBI primers, and CDR3 regions underwent Arm-PCR. TCRdb used MiXCR to reprocess the multiplex PCR reads, holding one entry per CDR3 protein. The sample holds roughly 420,000 distinct CDR3 sequences, approximately 16% seen once. With 0 bases removed from V and 4 bases from J, the gap between germline ends came to 17 bases. The CDR3 extends over 17 amino acids. Germline V CDR1 and CDR2: KGHDR, SFDVKD. This sample also belongs to another study, concerning T cells in Graves' hyperthyroidism and ophthalmopathy.

This chain links TRBV24-1 with TRBJ2-5; TRBD1 is a possible D gene (6 bases). The sequence was collected from a woman aged 25 to 45 with Graves disease. Sample: peripheral blood mononuclear cells (PBMCs), taken at new diagnosis, from a patient treated with antithyroid drugs. In DNA form, the CDR3 reads TGTGCCACCAGTGATTTGCAGGCAGGGGTCAGAGGAGAGACCCAGTACTTC. Translation: CATSDLQAGVRGETQYF.